Given below is one T cell receptor (beta chain) in context. Enrolled during active infection, Seattle patients were then followed longitudinally. The data originate from a study of blood T cell repertoires in COVID-19. In the study overall: Acute-phase and convalescent COVID-19 samples originated in the United States, Italy and Spain. Sources were T cells, B-cell-depleted T cells, or PBMCs; the material itself was cDNA or gDNA.

Per the original methods: The assay estimated nucleated cells by amplifying reference gene primers. Repertoires were generated with immunoSEQ multiplex PCR, while TCRdb's copy carries only in-frame clones and drops some. V, J and clone size were drawn from that table, and D and trimming were deduced from the DNA. Of about 300,000 clones in the sample, about 87% are singletons; the top ten hold over 5.5%. The CDR3 sequence is 16 residues long. Trimming cost V 4 bases and J 5 bases; bases outside gene matches: 10. Germline-derived CDR1 and CDR2 are SGHAT and FQNNGV. The genes are TRBV11-2 and TRBJ2-1; 8 bases map to TRBD2. This sequence originates from a woman aged 45-65 years with COVID-19, enrolled during active disease. Material for sequencing was peripheral blood. CDR3 residues: CASSYRFSGANNEQFF. The CDR3 DNA is TGTGCCAGCAGCTATCGATTTAGCGGGGCGAACAATGAGCAGTTCTTC.